This T cell receptor (beta chain) derives from a study of radiation and T cells in renal cell carcinoma. Study information: Nephrectomy followed 15 Gy stereotactic body radiation by 4 weeks.

This sample's time point: baseline pretreatment blood. The treatment is: 15 Gy SBRT to primary tumor, nephrectomy 4 weeks later. This CDR3 comprises 15 residues. Germline V gives CDR1 SGHAT, CDR2 FQDESV (reference sequence). V was trimmed by 3 bases and J by 6 bases, leaving 14 bases between them. Only a few counts were recorded for this clone. What it recognizes is unknown. Study-level results: Baseline intratumoral clonotype presence is unknown without pretreatment biopsies.

The assay was immunoSEQ multiplex PCR, and TCRdb's table has in-frame clones only and misses some. The sample contains around 94,000 clones, about 88% of which appear only once. The sequence came from a man aged 50 or older with renal cell carcinoma. This chain links TRBV11-1 with TRBJ2-2; a possible D gene is TRBD2 (6 bases). Sequencing used blood, obtained from a patient whose treatment included radiotherapy and nephrectomy. The DNA of the CDR3 is TGTGCCAGCAGCTTTGAGCGGGCGGTATCCGGGGAGCTGTTTTTT. It codes for CASSFERAVSGELFF.